This is a list of T cell receptor beta chains from one sample in a study of cytomegalovirus exposure and HLA in healthy donors. Profiled with immunoSEQ multiplex PCR; TCRdb holds only in-frame clones, not every one. The sample includes about 170,000 clones, roughly 85% of them seen just once. Material for sequencing was PBMCs. Receptor source: a boy aged 2-15 years in good health and CMV-seronegative. Both conserved end residues are part of each CDR3. D genes are given only for firm matches. Clone size appears in some rows only: once, few, many, or a class for an expanded clone.

abundance,j_gene,len,d_gene,v_gene,CDR3aa,CDR3nt
once,TRBJ1-2,12,-,TRBV19,CASSTSRDSYTF,TGTGCCAGTAGTACGTCCCGGGATAGCTACACCTTC
few,TRBJ1-2,11,-,TRBV29-1,CSVQGADGYTF,TGCAGCGTTCAAGGAGCCGATGGCTACACCTTC
once,TRBJ1-2,16,-,TRBV14,CASSLLTSTGLYGYTF,TGTGCCAGCAGCCTCTTAACCTCGACAGGACTCTATGGCTACACCTTC
-,TRBJ2-4,14,TRBD1,TRBV10-3,CAISYNRGENIQYF,TGTGCCATCAGTTACAACAGGGGGGAAAACATTCAGTACTTC
-,TRBJ1-1,14,-,TRBV27,CASSFGGLNTEAFF,TGTGCCAGCAGTTTCGGGGGGCTGAACACTGAAGCTTTCTTT
-,TRBJ1-4,15,TRBD1,TRBV7-9,CASRESRQGGEKLFF,TGTGCCAGCAGAGAATCAAGACAGGGTGGCGAAAAACTGTTTTTT
-,TRBJ1-4,15,-,TRBV11-2,CASSLGSVANEKLFF,TGTGCCAGCAGCTTAGGGAGTGTGGCTAATGAAAAACTGTTTTTT
-,TRBJ1-1,15,-,TRBV21-1,CASTIREGEYTEAFF,TGTGCCAGCACCATAAGGGAAGGGGAATACACTGAAGCTTTCTTT
-,TRBJ2-1,10,-,TRBV29-1,CSVERETQFF,TGCAGCGTTGAAAGGGAGACGCAGTTCTTC
-,TRBJ2-5,13,-,TRBV5-4,CASSFGGQETQYF,TGTGCCAGCAGCTTCGGGGGCCAAGAGACCCAGTACTTC
-,TRBJ1-4,15,-,TRBV13,CASSPRGGPPEKLFF,TGTGCCAGCAGCCCACGGGGAGGGCCTCCTGAAAAACTGTTTTTT
-,TRBJ2-7,12,TRBD1,TRBV29-1,CSVEYRGYEQYF,TGCAGCGTTGAATACAGGGGCTACGAGCAGTACTTC
-,TRBJ2-7,15,-,TRBV14,CASSQGQGYTYEQYF,TGTGCCAGCAGCCAAGGGCAGGGATACACCTACGAGCAGTACTTC
-,TRBJ2-5,15,-,TRBV7-9,CASSHSGERGETQYF,TGTGCCAGCAGCCATTCTGGGGAGCGCGGGGAGACCCAGTACTTC
-,TRBJ2-3,14,-,TRBV19,CASSIGTGTDTQYF,TGTGCCAGTAGTATAGGGACAGGCACAGATACGCAGTATTTT
-,TRBJ1-5,14,-,TRBV7-8,CASSRGVADQPQHF,TGTGCCAGCAGCCGGGGGGTAGCGGACCAGCCCCAGCATTTT
-,TRBJ2-7,14,TRBD1,TRBV19,CASRPGQGSYEQYF,TGTGCCAGTAGGCCGGGACAGGGGTCCTACGAGCAGTACTTC
-,TRBJ1-3,14,-,TRBV29-1,CSVPPEGPGDTIYF,TGCAGCGTTCCGCCTGAGGGTCCCGGCGACACCATATATTTT
few,TRBJ2-7,15,TRBD2,TRBV19,CASSNPGLADYEQYF,TGTGCCAGTAGTAACCCGGGACTAGCGGACTACGAGCAGTACTTC
-,TRBJ1-2,14,TRBD1,TRBV19,CASTRDRGLNGYTF,TGTGCCAGTACCCGGGACAGGGGTTTGAATGGCTACACCTTC
-,TRBJ2-7,13,-,TRBV21-1,CARGREAPYEQYF,TGTGCCAGGGGGCGGGAGGCGCCCTACGAGCAGTACTTC
once,TRBJ1-1,18,-,TRBV11-1,CASSFPERGAGENVEAFF,TGTGCCAGCAGCTTCCCTGAAAGGGGGGCGGGGGAGAACGTTGAAGCTTTCTTT
once,TRBJ2-1,16,TRBD2,TRBV4-1,CASSNREAPSYNEQFF,TGCGCCAGCAGCAACCGGGAGGCCCCCTCCTACAATGAGCAGTTCTTC
-,TRBJ1-1,19,TRBD1,TRBV5-1,CASSLAPSPGQGGSAEAFF,TGCGCCAGCAGCTTGGCCCCCTCGCCGGGACAGGGGGGGAGCGCTGAAGCTTTCTTT
-,TRBJ2-3,13,-,TRBV10-2,CASSESSPDTQYF,TGCGCCAGCAGTGAGAGTAGCCCCGATACGCAGTATTTT
-,TRBJ1-1,13,TRBD1,TRBV6-5,CASSYTGVTEAFF,TGTGCCAGCAGTTACACAGGGGTCACTGAAGCTTTCTTT
few,TRBJ1-1,17,TRBD1,TRBV7-9,CASSPWTGGRVWTEAFF,TGTGCCAGCAGCCCATGGACAGGGGGTCGAGTGTGGACTGAAGCTTTCTTT
-,TRBJ1-1,14,-,TRBV12-2,CASRLPDRNTEAFF,TGTGCAAGTCGCTTACCGGACAGGAACACTGAAGCTTTCTTT
-,TRBJ1-2,13,-,TRBV18,CASSLDRNYGYTF,TGTGCCAGCTCCCTCGATCGGAACTATGGCTACACCTTC
-,TRBJ2-7,17,TRBD2,TRBV15,CATSKGPGLADYYEQYF,TGTGCCACCAGCAAAGGCCCGGGACTAGCGGATTACTACGAGCAGTACTTC
-,TRBJ2-5,16,TRBD2,TRBV25-1,CASTIAGTFGGETQYF,TGTGCCAGCACCATAGCGGGGACTTTCGGAGGAGAGACCCAGTACTTC